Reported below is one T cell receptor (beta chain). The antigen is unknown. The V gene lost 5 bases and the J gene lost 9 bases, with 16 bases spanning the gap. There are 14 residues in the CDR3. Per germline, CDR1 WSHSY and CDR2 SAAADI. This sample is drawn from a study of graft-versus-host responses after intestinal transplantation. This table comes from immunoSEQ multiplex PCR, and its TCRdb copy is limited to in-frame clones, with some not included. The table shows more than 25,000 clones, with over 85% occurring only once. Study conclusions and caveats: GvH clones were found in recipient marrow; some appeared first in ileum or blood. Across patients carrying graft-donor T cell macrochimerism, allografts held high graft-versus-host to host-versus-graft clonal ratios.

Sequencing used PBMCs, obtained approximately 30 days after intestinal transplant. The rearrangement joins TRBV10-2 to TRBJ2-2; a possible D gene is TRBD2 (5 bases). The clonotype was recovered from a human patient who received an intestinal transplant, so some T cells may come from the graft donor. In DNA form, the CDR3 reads TGCGCCAGCAGTTGGAGGACGGATCTCCGGGAGCTGTTTTTT. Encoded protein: CASSWRTDLRELFF.